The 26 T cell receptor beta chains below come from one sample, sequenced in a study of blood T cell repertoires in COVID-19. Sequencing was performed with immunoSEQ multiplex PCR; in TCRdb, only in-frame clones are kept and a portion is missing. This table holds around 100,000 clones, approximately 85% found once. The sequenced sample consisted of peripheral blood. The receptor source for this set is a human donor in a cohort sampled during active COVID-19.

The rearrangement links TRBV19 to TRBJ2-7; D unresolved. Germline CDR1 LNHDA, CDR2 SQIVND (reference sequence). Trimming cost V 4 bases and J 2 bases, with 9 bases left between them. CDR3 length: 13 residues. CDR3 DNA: TGTGCCAGTAGTAGCGGCTTCGCCTACGAGCAGTACTTC. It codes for CASSSGFAYEQYF. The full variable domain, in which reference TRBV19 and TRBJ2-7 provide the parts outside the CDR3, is DGGITQSPKYLFRKEGQNVTLSCEQNLNHDAMYWYRQDPGQGLRLIYYSQIVNDFQKGDIAEGYSVSREKKESFPLTVTSAQKNPTAFYLCASSSGFAYEQYFGPGTRLTVT.

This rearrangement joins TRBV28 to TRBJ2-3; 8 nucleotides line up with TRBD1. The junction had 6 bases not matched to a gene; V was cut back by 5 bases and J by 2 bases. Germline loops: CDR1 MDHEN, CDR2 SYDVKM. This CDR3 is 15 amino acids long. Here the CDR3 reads CASSPNRGITDTQYF. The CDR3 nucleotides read TGTGCCAGCAGTCCCAACAGGGGGATCACAGATACGCAGTATTTT.

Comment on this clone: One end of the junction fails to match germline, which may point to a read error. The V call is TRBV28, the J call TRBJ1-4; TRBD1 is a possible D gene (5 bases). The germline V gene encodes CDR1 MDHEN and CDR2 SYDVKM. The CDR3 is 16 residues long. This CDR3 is CANSTHGGGRNEKLFF. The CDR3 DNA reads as TGTGCCAACAGTACCCACGGGGGAGGCAGAAATGAAAAACTGTTTTTT.

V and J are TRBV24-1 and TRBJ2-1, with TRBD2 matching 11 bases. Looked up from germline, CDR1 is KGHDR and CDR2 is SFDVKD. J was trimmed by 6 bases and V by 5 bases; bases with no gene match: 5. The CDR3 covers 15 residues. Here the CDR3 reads CATSGLAGQTNEQFF. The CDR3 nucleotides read TGTGCCACCAGTGGACTAGCGGGACAAACCAATGAGCAGTTCTTC.

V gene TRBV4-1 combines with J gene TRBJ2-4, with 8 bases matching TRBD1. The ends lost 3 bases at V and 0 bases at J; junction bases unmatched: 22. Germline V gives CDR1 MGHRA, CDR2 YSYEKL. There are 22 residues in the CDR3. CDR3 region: CASSQDATGAGGLSLAKNIQYF. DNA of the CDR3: TGCGCCAGCAGCCAGGATGCAACGGGGGCAGGGGGCCTTTCTCTAGCCAAAAACATTCAGTACTTC.

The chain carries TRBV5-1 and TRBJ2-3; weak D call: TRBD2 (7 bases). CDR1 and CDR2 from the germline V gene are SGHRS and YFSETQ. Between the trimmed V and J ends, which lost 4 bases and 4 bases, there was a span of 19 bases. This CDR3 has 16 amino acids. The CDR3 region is CASSPGVASGADTQYF. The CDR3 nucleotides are TGCGCCAGCAGCCCAGGGGTGGCTAGCGGAGCAGATACGCAGTATTTT.

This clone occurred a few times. The CDR3: CASSPLDRVGLNQPQHF. In DNA, the CDR3 is TGTGCCAGCAGTCCCCTCGACAGGGTCGGCCTTAATCAGCCCCAGCATTTT. The rearrangement joins TRBV6-6 to TRBJ1-5; TRBD1 agrees at 7 bases. This CDR3 region has 17 residues. V trimming: 5 bases; J trimming: 4 bases; junction bases outside the gene matches: 14. Germline V gene sequence: CDR1 MNHNY, CDR2 SVGAGI (reference sequence).

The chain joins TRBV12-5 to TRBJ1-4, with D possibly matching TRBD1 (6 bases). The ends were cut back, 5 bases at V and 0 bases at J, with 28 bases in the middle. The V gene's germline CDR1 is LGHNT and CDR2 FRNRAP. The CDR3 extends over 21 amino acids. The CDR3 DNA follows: TGTGCTAGTGGTCCGCAACAAACCCCGGGACATCAGATCTCAACTAATGAAAAACTGTTTTTT. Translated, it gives CASGPQQTPGHQISTNEKLFF.

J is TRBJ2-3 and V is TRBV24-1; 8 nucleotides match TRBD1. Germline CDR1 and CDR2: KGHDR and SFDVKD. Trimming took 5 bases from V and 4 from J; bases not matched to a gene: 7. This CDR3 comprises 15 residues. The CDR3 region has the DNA TGTGCCACCAGTGGTCGACAGGGGCCGGCAGATACGCAGTATTTT. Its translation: CATSGRQGPADTQYF.

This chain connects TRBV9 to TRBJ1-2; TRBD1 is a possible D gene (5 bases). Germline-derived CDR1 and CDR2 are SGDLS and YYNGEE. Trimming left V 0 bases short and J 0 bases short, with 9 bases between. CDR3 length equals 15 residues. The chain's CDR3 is CASSVGQGSNYGYTF. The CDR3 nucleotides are TGTGCCAGCAGCGTAGGGCAGGGATCTAACTATGGCTACACCTTC.

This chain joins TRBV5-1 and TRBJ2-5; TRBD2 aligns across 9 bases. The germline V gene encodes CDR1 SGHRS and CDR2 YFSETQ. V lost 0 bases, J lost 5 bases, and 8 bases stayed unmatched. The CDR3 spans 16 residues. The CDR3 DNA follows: TGCGCCAGCAGCTTGGGAGCCAGCGGGGGGAGGGAGACCCAGTACTTC. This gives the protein CASSLGASGGRETQYF.

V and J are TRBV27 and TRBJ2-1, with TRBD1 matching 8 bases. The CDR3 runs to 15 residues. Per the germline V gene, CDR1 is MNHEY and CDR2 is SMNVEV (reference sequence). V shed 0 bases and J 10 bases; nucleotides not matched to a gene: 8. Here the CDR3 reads CASSLSGQVSREQFF. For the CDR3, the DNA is TGTGCCAGCAGTTTATCGGGACAGGTCTCCCGCGAGCAGTTCTTC.

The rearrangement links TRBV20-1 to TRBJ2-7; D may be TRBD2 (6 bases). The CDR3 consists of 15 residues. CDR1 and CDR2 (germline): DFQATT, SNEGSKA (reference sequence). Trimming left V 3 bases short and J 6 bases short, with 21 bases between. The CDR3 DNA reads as TGCAGTGCTAGTCGTGGCGGGGACCTCCGGGGCGAGCAGTACTTC. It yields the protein CSASRGGDLRGEQYF.

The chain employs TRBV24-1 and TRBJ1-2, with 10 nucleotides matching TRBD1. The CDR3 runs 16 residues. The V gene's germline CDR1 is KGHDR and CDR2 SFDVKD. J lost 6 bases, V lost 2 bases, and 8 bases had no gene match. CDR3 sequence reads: CATSDSTGGAVDGYTF. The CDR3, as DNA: TGTGCCACCAGTGATTCGACAGGGGGCGCAGTTGATGGCTACACCTTC.

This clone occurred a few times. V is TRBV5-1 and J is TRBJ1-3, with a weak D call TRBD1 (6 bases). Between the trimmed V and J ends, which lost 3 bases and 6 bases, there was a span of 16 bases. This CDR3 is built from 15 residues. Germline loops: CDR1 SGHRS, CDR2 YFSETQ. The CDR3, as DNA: TGCGCCAGCAGCTCGACCTCGACAGGATCAAACACCATATATTTT. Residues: CASSSTSTGSNTIYF.

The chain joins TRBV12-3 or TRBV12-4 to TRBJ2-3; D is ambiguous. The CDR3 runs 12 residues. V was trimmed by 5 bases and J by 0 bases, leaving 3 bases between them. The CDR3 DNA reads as TGTGCCAGCAGTGTAAGCACAGATACGCAGTATTTT. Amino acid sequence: CASSVSTDTQYF.

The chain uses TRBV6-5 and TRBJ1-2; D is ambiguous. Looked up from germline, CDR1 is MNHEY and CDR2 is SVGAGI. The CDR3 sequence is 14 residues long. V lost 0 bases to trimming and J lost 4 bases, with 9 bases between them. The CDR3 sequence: CASSYSPGLYGYTF. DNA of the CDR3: TGTGCCAGCAGTTACTCGCCGGGTCTCTATGGCTACACCTTC.

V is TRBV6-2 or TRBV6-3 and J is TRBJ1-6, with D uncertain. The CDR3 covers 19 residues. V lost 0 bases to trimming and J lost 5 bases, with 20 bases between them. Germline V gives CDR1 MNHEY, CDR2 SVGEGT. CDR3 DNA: TGTGCCAGCAGTTACTCACTCGGTAGTGTCCGGGGAGATAATTCACCCCTCCACTTT. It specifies CASSYSLGSVRGDNSPLHF.

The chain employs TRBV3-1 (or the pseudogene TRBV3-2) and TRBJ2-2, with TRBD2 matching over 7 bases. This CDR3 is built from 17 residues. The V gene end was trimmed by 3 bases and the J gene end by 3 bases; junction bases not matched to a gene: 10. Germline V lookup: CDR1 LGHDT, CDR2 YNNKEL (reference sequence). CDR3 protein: CASSHVTSAKDTGELFF. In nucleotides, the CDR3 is TGTGCCAGCAGCCATGTCACTAGCGCCAAAGACACCGGGGAGCTGTTTTTT.

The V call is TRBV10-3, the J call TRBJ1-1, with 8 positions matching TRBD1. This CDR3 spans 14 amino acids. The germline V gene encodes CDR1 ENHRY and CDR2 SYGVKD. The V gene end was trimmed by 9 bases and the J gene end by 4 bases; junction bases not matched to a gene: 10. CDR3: CAIETGVGGTEAFF. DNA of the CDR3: TGTGCCATAGAGACAGGGGTCGGAGGCACTGAAGCTTTCTTT.

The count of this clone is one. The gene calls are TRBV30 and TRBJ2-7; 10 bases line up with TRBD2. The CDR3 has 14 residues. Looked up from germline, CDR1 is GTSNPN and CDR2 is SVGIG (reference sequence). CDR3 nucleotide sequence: TGTGCTCTCCCGGGGGCTAGCGGGAGCGACGAGCAGTACTTC. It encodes CALPGASGSDEQYF. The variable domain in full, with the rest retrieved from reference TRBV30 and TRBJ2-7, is SQTIHQWPATLVQPVGSPLSLECTVEGTSNPNLYWYRQAAGRGLQLLFYSVGIGQISSEVPQNLSASRPQDRQFILSSKKLLLSDSGFYLCALPGASGSDEQYFGPGTRLTVT.

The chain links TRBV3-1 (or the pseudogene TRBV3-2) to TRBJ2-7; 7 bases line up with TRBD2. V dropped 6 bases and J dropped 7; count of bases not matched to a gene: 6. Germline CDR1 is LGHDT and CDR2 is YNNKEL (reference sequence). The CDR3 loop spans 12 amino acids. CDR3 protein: CASSGPGGEQYF. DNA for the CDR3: TGTGCCAGCAGTGGCCCGGGGGGAGAGCAGTACTTC.

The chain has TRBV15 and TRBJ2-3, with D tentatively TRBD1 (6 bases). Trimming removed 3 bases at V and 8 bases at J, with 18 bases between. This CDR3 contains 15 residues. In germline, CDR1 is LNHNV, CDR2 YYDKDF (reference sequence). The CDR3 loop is CATSSRQEVSGTQYF. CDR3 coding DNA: TGTGCCACCAGCAGTAGACAGGAAGTTTCGGGTACGCAGTATTTT.

This chain's CDR3 is CASSEALRRGRETQYF. Here the CDR3 DNA reads TGTGCCAGCAGTGAAGCGCTTCGGAGGGGGCGGGAGACCCAGTACTTC. The J gene is TRBJ2-5, the V gene TRBV2, with D perhaps TRBD1 (7 bases). The CDR3 loop spans 16 amino acids. Germline-derived CDR1 and CDR2 are SNHLY and FYNNEI. V was trimmed by 0 bases and J by 5 bases, leaving 16 bases between them.

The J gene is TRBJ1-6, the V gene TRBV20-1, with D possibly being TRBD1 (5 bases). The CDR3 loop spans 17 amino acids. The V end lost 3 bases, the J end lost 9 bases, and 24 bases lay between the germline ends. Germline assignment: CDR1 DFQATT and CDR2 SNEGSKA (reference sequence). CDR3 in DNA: TGCAGTGCTAGTGGGAAGCCGCCGCAGGGAATTAGTTCACCCCTCCACTTT. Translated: CSASGKPPQGISSPLHF.

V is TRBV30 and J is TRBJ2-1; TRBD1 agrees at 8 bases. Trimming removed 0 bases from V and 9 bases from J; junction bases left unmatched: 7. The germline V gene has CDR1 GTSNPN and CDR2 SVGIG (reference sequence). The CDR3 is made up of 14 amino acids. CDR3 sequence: CAWSVGQGASEQFF. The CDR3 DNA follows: TGTGCCTGGAGTGTAGGGCAGGGGGCGAGTGAGCAGTTCTTC.